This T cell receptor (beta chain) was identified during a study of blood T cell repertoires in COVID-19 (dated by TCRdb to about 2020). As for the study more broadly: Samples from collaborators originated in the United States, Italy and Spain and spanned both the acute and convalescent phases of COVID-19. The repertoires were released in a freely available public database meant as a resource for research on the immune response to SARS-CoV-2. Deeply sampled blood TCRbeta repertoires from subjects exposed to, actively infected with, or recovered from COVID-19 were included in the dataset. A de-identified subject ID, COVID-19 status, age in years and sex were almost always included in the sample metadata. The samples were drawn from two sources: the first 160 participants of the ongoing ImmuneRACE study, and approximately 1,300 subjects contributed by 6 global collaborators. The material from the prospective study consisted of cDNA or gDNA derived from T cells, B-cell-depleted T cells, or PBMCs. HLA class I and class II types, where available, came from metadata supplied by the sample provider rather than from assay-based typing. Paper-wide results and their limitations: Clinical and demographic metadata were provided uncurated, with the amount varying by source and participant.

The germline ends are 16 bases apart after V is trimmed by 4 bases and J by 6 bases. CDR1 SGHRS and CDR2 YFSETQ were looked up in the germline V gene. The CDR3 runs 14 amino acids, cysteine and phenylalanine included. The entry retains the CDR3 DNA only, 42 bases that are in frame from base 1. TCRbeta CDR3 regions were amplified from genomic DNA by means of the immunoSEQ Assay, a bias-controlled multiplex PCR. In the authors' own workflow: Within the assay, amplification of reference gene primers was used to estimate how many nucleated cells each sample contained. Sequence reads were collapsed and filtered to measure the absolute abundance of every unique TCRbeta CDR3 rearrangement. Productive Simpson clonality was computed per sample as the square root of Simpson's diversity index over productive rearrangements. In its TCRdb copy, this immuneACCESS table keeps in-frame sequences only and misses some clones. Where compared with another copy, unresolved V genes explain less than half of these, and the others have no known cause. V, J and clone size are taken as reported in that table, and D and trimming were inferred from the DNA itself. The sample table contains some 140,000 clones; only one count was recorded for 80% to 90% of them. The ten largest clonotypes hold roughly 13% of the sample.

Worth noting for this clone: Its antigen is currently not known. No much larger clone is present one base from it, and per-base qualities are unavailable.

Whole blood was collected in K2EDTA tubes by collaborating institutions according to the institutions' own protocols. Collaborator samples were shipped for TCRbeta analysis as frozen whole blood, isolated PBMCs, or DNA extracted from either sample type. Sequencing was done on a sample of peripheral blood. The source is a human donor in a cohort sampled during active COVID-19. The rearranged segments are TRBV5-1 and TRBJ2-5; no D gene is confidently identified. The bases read TGCGCCAGCAGCCGCCTTAGCAGCCGGAAGACCCAGTACTTC. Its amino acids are CASSRLSSRKTQYF. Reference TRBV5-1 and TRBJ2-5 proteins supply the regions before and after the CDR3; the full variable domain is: KAGVTQTPRYLIKTRGQQVTLSCSPISGHRSVSWYQQTPGQGLQFLFEYFSETQRNKGNFPGRFSGRQFSNSRSEMNVSTLELGDSALYLCASSRLSSRKTQYFGPGTRLLVL.